The present T cell receptor beta chain was sequenced within a study of blood T cells in healthy people across ages. The authors drew 8.5 to 10 milliliters of peripheral blood from each donor. Study-wide points: No conclusive comparison of naive versus antigen-experienced cells was possible with unsorted PBMCs.

This CDR3 comprises 16 residues. Germline CDR1 and CDR2: WSHSY and SAAADI. With V trimmed by 3 bases and J by 8 bases, 10 bases remained unmatched. This clonotype came up once. What it binds is unknown. A second PCR of roughly 7 to 11 cycles used a sample-barcoded 5' primer and a J-beta primer mix. Each cDNA molecule carried a tag from a template-switch adaptor that contained 12 random nucleotides. No fewer than 2.5 million CDR3-containing paired-end reads came from each sample. TCRdb reprocessed the 5' RACE reads via MiXCR and lists one record per CDR3 protein. The sample has about 640,000 distinct CDR3 sequences; roughly three fifths are singletons.

The material sequenced was blood. The chain joins TRBV10-2 to TRBJ2-1; the match to TRBD2 covers 10 bases. This sequence was found in a man aged 60 to 69 in good health. CDR3 DNA sequence: TGCGCCAGCAGTGATAGGTTAGCGGGGGGCCGGGATGAGCAGTTCTTC. As protein: CASSDRLAGGRDEQFF.